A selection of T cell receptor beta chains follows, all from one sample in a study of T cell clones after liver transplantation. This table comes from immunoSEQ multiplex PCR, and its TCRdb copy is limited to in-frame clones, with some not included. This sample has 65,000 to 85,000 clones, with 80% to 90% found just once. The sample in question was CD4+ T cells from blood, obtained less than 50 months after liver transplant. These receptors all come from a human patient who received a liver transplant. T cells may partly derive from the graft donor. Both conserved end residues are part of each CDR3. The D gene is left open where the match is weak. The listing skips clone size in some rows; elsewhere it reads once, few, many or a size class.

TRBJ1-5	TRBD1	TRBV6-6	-	TGTGCCAGCAGTGTAAGGACAGGCGGCCATCAGCCCCAGCATTTT	CASSVRTGGHQPQHF
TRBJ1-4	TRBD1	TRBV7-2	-	TGTGCCAGCAGACAGGAAAGGGGGCTAGGGGAAAAACTGTTTTTT	CASRQERGLGEKLFF
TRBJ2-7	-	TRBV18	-	TGTGCCAGCTCACCCGTCTCCTACGAGCAGTACTTC	CASSPVSYEQYF
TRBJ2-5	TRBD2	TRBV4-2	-	TGTGCCAGCAAACGCGGGGGGGACAATAGAGAGACCCAGTACTTC	CASKRGGDNRETQYF
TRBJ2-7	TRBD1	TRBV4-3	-	TGCGCCAGCAGCCCAAGGACAGGGGGGAGCTCCTACGAGCAGTACTTC	CASSPRTGGSSYEQYF
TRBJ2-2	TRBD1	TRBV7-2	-	TGTGCCAGCAGCTTGGAAGGCAGGGGGAGAACCGGGGAGCTGTTTTTT	CASSLEGRGRTGELFF
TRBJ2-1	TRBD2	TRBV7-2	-	TGTGCCAGCAGCACTAGAAGGTCTGCTAGCGGGAGCTATGAGCAGTTCTTC	CASSTRRSASGSYEQFF
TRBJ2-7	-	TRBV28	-	TGTGCCAGCAGTTTTAGGGGGAGGGTCCCCTCCTACGAGCAGTACTTC	CASSFRGRVPSYEQYF
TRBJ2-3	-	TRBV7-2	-	TGTGCCAGCAGCTATACCGGGACTCCTAGCACAGATACGCAGTATTTT	CASSYTGTPSTDTQYF
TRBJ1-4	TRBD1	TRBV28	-	TGTGCCAGCACCCCCGGGACAGGAGAAAAACTGTTTTTT	CASTPGTGEKLFF
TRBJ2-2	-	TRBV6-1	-	TGTGCCAGCAGTGAAGTTTGGGTTACCGGGGAGCTGTTTTTT	CASSEVWVTGELFF
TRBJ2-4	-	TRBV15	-	TGTGCCACCAGCGGGACCCAGGGTCGGTACTTC	CATSGTQGRYF
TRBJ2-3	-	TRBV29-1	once	TGCAGCGTTGGAGTCGCAGGCACAGATACGCAGTATTTT	CSVGVAGTDTQYF
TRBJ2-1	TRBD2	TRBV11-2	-	TGTGCCAGCAGCTTAGGACCAGCGGGAGGAAATGAGCAGTTCTTC	CASSLGPAGGNEQFF
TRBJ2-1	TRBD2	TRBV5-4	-	TGTGCCAGCAGCTTTCCCGGGTCTAGCGGGAGAAATGAGCAGTTCTTC	CASSFPGSSGRNEQFF
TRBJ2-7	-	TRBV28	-	TGTGCCAGCACCGCTAGTACCTACGAGCAGTACTTC	CASTASTYEQYF
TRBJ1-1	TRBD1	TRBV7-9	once	TGTGCCAGCAGCTTAAATACAGGGGCGGTTGAAGCTTTCTTT	CASSLNTGAVEAFF
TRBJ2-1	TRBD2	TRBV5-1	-	TGCGCCAGCAGCTCGGGGGGGCCAGGGTTCCATGAGCAGTTCTTC	CASSSGGPGFHEQFF
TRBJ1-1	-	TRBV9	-	TGTGCCAGCAGCAAAGTGAACACTGAAGCTTTCTTT	CASSKVNTEAFF
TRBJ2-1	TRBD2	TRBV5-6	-	TGTGCCAGCAGCCCAACGGGGGGGCTTTACAATGAGCAGTTCTTC	CASSPTGGLYNEQFF
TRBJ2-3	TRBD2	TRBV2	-	TGTGCCAGCAGGTCCCACGGCGGGGGGAGAGCAGATACGCAGTATTTT	CASRSHGGGRADTQYF
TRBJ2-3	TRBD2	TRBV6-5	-	TGTGCCAGCAGCCCGCGGGGGGCGGCAGATACGCAGTATTTT	CASSPRGAADTQYF